The entry that follows covers one T cell receptor (beta chain) sequence. Seattle patients were enrolled during active infection and followed longitudinally. This record comes from a study of blood T cell repertoires in COVID-19. Repertoires were generated with immunoSEQ multiplex PCR, while TCRdb's copy carries only in-frame clones and drops some. The sample carries some 310,000 clones, roughly 88% recorded once. V dropped 7 bases and J dropped 11 bases, with 15 bases sitting between them. CDR3 length: 12 amino acids. Germline values: CDR1 SNHLY, CDR2 FYNNEI. The V and J genes are TRBV2 and TRBJ1-5; TRBD1 might be the D (5 bases). The sequenced sample consisted of peripheral blood. This receptor was obtained from a woman aged 30 to 39 with COVID-19, enrolled during active disease. CDR3 sequence reads: CASTGTAGAQHF. The CDR3 region has the DNA TGTGCCAGCACCGGAACGGCGGGGGCCCAGCATTTT. Full variable domain (missing parts from reference TRBV2 and TRBJ1-5): EPEVTQTPSHQVTQMGQEVILRCVPISNHLYFYWYRQILGQKVEFLVSFYNNEISEKSEIFDDQFSVERPDGSNFTLKIRSTKLEDSAMYFCASTGTAGAQHFGDGTRLSIL.